The 27 T cell receptor beta chains below come from one sample, sequenced in a study of T cells in Graves' hyperthyroidism and ophthalmopathy. What was amplified from RNA transcripts were TCR beta CDR3 regions. Researchers ran a first-round RT-PCR on the TCR CDR3 using the HTBI primer set. TCRdb analysed the multiplex PCR reads with MiXCR anew, one entry per CDR3 protein. Of hundreds of thousands of distinct CDR3 sequences in the sample, approximately 15% were seen once. Material: blood. These receptor sequences come from a woman aged 40 to 49 with Graves' ophthalmopathy.

The chain couples TRBV18 to TRBJ2-5, with D perhaps matching TRBD1 or TRBD2 (5 bases each). In germline, CDR1 is KGHSH, CDR2 LQKENI. Trimming took off 2 bases at V and 4 bases at J, with 14 bases between the two ends. There are 15 residues in the CDR3. For the CDR3, the DNA is TGTGCCAGCTCACCAATCGGGGTTCAGGGAGAGACCCAGTACTTC. Amino acid sequence: CASSPIGVQGETQYF.

There are a few counts of this clonotype. Given a much more abundant clone one base away, this may be a read error. The rearrangement uses TRBV20-1 and TRBJ1-5; the D gene is possibly TRBD1 (6 bases). The CDR3 is made up of 13 amino acids. Germline-derived CDR1 and CDR2 are DFQATT and SNEGSKA (reference sequence). The V gene lost 5 bases and the J gene lost 4 bases, with 12 bases spanning the gap. CDR3 loop: CSAGGGLNQPQHF. In DNA, the CDR3 is TGCAGTGCTGGGGGGGGGCTTAATCAGCCCCAGCATTTT.

This clonotype was detected many times. This chain uses TRBV6-4 with TRBJ1-2, with TRBD1 as a possible D gene (6 bases). The CDR3 is made up of 17 amino acids. Trimming pared 5 bases from V and 3 bases from J, leaving 22 bases between. CDR1 and CDR2 (germline): MRHNA, SNTAGT. The DNA of the CDR3 is TGTGCCAGCAGTAGCGTCCCCAGAACAGGGTCCTACTATGGCTACACCTTC. This codes for CASSSVPRTGSYYGYTF.

This clonotype has a handful of counts. The V call is TRBV6-2 or TRBV6-3, the J call TRBJ2-7; D gene ambiguous. This CDR3 region has 13 residues. With 2 bases removed from V and 2 bases from J, the gap between germline ends came to 7 bases. The V gene's germline CDR1 is MNHEY and CDR2 SVGEGT. The CDR3 spells CASSYTTPYEQYF. The CDR3 DNA follows: TGTGCCAGCAGTTACACCACTCCCTACGAGCAGTACTTC.

The rearrangement links TRBV28 to TRBJ2-1, with D possibly matching TRBD2 (6 bases). V was pared by 3 bases and J by 3 bases, with 9 bases between. The V gene's germline CDR1 is MDHEN and CDR2 SYDVKM. The CDR3 is 14 amino acids. The CDR3 loop reads CASSFRGIYNEQFF. CDR3 bases: TGTGCCAGCAGTTTCCGGGGGATCTACAATGAGCAGTTCTTC.

This clonotype was seen a handful of times. The chain couples TRBV14 to TRBJ2-5, with D tentatively TRBD2 (5 bases). This CDR3 is built from 14 residues. The germline V and J ends were trimmed by 0 bases and 4 bases, with 9 bases remaining between them. CDR1 is SGHDN and CDR2 is FVKESK in the germline V gene. The DNA for the CDR3 is TGTGCCAGCAGCCAAGATCAACGGGGAGAGACCCAGTACTTC. Translated: CASSQDQRGETQYF.

This clonotype was detected ten times or more. The chain carries TRBV13 and TRBJ2-7, with D uncertain. Trimming took off 5 bases at V and 2 bases at J, with 13 bases between the two ends. The CDR3 has 14 residues. Germline CDR1 PRHDT, CDR2 FYEKMQ (reference sequence). The CDR3 nucleotides read TGTGCCAGCAGCCTGGCGCGTGCTACCTACGAGCAGTACTTC. Translating it yields CASSLARATYEQYF.

This clonotype was counted ten times or more. This chain joins TRBV20-1 and TRBJ2-7, with TRBD1 identical over 8 bases. Germline V CDR1 and CDR2: DFQATT, SNEGSKA (reference sequence). This CDR3 is built from 14 residues. The V gene end was trimmed by 5 bases and the J gene end by 0 bases; junction bases not matched to a gene: 6. The CDR3 spells CSAEQGVASYEQYF. The CDR3, as DNA: TGCAGTGCTGAACAGGGGGTAGCCTCCTACGAGCAGTACTTC.

Notes on this clonotype: Being one base from a much bigger clone, this may be a read error. This chain joins TRBV20-1 and TRBJ1-2; TRBD1 matches at 7 bases. Germline CDR1 DFQATT, CDR2 SNEGSKA (reference sequence). CDR3 size: 13 residues. CDR3 amino acids: CSADLQGNYGCTF. The CDR3 coding sequence is TGCAGTGCTGACTTACAGGGGAACTATGGCTGCACCTTC.

At least ten counts were recorded for this clonotype. This sequence joins TRBV6-2 or TRBV6-3 and TRBJ2-4; 7 nucleotides match TRBD1. V gave up 4 bases and J gave up 4 bases; unmatched junction bases: 4. The CDR3 is 14 amino acids. Germline loops: CDR1 MNHEY, CDR2 SVGEGT. DNA of the CDR3: TGTGCCAGCAGTTCGACGGACAGGAAAAACATTCAGTACTTC. The encoded protein is CASSSTDRKNIQYF.

At least ten counts were recorded for this clonotype. The chain combines TRBV28 with TRBJ2-7; unclear D gene. The germline gives CDR1 MDHEN, CDR2 SYDVKM. V was trimmed by 6 bases and J by 5 bases, leaving 11 bases between them. The CDR3 contains 12 residues. The CDR3 reads CASSIHGHEQYF. CDR3 nucleotides: TGTGCCAGCAGCATACATGGCCACGAGCAGTACTTC.

This clonotype was recorded once. V is TRBV2 and J is TRBJ1-1, with 10 bases identical to TRBD1. From germline, CDR1 is SNHLY and CDR2 FYNNEI. The CDR3 length is 13 residues. V shed 6 bases and J 7 bases; nucleotides not matched to a gene: 5. CDR3 bases: TGTGCCAGCAGAGGACAGGGGGTGGATGAAGCTTTCTTT. This encodes CASRGQGVDEAFF.

The V gene is TRBV11-1, the J gene TRBJ1-1; a weak D match, TRBD1 (5 bases). Germline-derived CDR1 and CDR2 are SGHAT and FQDESV (reference sequence). V lost 2 bases to trimming and J lost 1 base, with 14 bases between them. This CDR3 is built from 16 residues. The CDR3 sequence: CASSLPRLGENTEAFF. CDR3 sequence (DNA): TGTGCCAGCAGCTTACCCAGATTAGGGGAGAACACTGAAGCTTTCTTT. The full variable domain, its missing parts supplied by reference TRBV11-1 and TRBJ1-1, is EAEVAQSPRYKITEKSQAVAFWCDPISGHATLYWYRQILGQGPELLVQFQDESVVDDSQLPKDRFSAERLKGVDSTLKIQPAELGDSAMYLCASSLPRLGENTEAFFGQGTRLTVV.

This clonotype was picked up many times. The chain is built from TRBV7-2 and TRBJ2-7, with TRBD2 identical over 7 bases. V dropped 4 bases and J dropped 4; count of bases not matched to a gene: 10. Germline V CDR1 and CDR2: SGHTA, FQGNSA. The CDR3 is 15 amino acids. The CDR3 here is CASSSGTTVLYEQYF. CDR3 nucleotide sequence: TGTGCCAGCAGCTCCGGGACTACGGTTCTATACGAGCAGTACTTC.

The chain is built from TRBV7-8 and TRBJ1-1; D remains unclear. The CDR3 totals 16 residues. The ends were cut back, 0 bases at V and 0 bases at J, with 11 bases in the middle. Per germline, CDR1 SGHVS and CDR2 FQNEAQ. In nucleotides, the CDR3 is TGTGCCAGCAGCTTAGCCTACCAAGGACTGAACACTGAAGCTTTCTTT. It yields the protein CASSLAYQGLNTEAFF.

The V call is TRBV19, the J call TRBJ1-1; 10 bases fit TRBD1. Germline assignment: CDR1 LNHDA and CDR2 SQIVND (reference sequence). The junction had 14 bases not matched to a gene; V was cut back by 4 bases and J by 3 bases. CDR3 size: 18 residues. The CDR3 reads CASSTLPGQGLAYTEAFF. For the CDR3, the DNA is TGTGCCAGTAGTACCCTCCCGGGACAGGGGCTCGCGTACACTGAAGCTTTCTTT.

Many counts were recorded for this clonotype. This sequence joins TRBV18 and TRBJ2-7, with D possibly being TRBD1 or TRBD2 (5 bases each). V lost 3 bases to trimming and J lost 4 bases, with 16 bases between them. The CDR3 spans 15 residues. Germline loops: CDR1 KGHSH, CDR2 LQKENI. The CDR3 region is CASSPLVGTDYEQYF. Written as DNA, the CDR3 is TGTGCCAGCTCACCTCTAGTCGGGACGGATTACGAGCAGTACTTC.

Ten or more counts support this clonotype. The V gene is TRBV28, the J gene TRBJ2-7, with D perhaps matching TRBD2 (5 bases). V lost 5 bases and J 5 bases, leaving 22 bases between the germline ends. Germline V gives CDR1 MDHEN, CDR2 SYDVKM. This CDR3 comprises 16 residues. The CDR3 sequence: CASSLPSRGRGDEQYF. The CDR3 DNA reads as TGTGCCAGCAGTCTGCCGTCTAGAGGGAGAGGTGACGAGCAGTACTTC.

This clonotype was observed at least ten times. This chain connects TRBV6-2 or TRBV6-3 to TRBJ2-7, with 7 bases that match TRBD1. J lost 0 bases, V lost 7 bases, and 9 bases had no gene match. CDR1 is MNHEY, CDR2 SVGEGT, per germline. CDR3 length equals 15 residues. DNA of the CDR3: TGTGCCAGCACCAACCCCAGGGGGAGCTCCTACGAGCAGTACTTC. This sequence encodes CASTNPRGSSYEQYF.

This clonotype has a count of ten or more. J is TRBJ2-7 and V is TRBV7-9; maybe TRBD2 (5 bases). Germline assignment: CDR1 SEHNR and CDR2 FQNEAQ (reference sequence). The CDR3 is 13 amino acids. V was trimmed by 1 base and J by 10 bases, leaving 14 bases between them. The CDR3: CASSLEWQEDQYF. DNA for the CDR3: TGTGCCAGCAGCTTAGAGTGGCAGGAGGATCAGTACTTC.

The sample holds a few counts of this clonotype. The chain has TRBV7-9 and TRBJ2-5, with 8 bases that match TRBD2. CDR1 SEHNR and CDR2 FQNEAQ come from the germline V gene (reference sequence). The CDR3 runs to 15 residues. V lost 2 bases, J lost 2 bases, and 4 bases stayed unmatched. Written as DNA, the CDR3 is TGTGCCAGCAGCTTAAGAACGGGAGGGCAAGAGACCCAGTACTTC. Protein sequence: CASSLRTGGQETQYF.

This clonotype was detected a few times. The CDR3 here is CAWSPVRQFLSSGANVLTF. In DNA form, the CDR3 reads TGTGCCTGGAGCCCCGTGAGACAGTTCCTAAGCTCTGGGGCCAACGTCCTGACTTTC. This chain uses TRBV30 with TRBJ2-6; D possibly corresponds to TRBD1 (5 bases). This CDR3 comprises 19 residues. CDR1 is GTSNPN and CDR2 is SVGIG in the germline V gene (reference sequence). The V end was cut by 3 bases, the J end by 0 bases, with 21 bases between.

This clonotype has at least ten counts. V usage is TRBV6-5 and J usage is TRBJ1-2; D perhaps matches TRBD1 (5 bases). The germline V and J ends were trimmed by 0 bases and 6 bases, with 5 bases remaining between them. Germline-derived CDR1 and CDR2 are MNHEY and SVGAGI. This CDR3 has 12 amino acids. CDR3 loop: CASSYSGDGYTF. CDR3 nucleotide sequence: TGTGCCAGCAGTTACTCGGGGGATGGCTACACCTTC.

In its sample, this clonotype was seen many times. The chain joins TRBV7-9 to TRBJ2-7; possible D gene TRBD1, 6 bases. CDR3 length: 14 residues. Trimming removed 4 bases from V and 3 bases from J, with 13 bases in between. The germline gives CDR1 SEHNR, CDR2 FQNEAQ (reference sequence). CDR3 loop: CASSSHSDSYEQYF. The CDR3 DNA follows: TGTGCCAGCAGCTCCCATTCGGACAGCTACGAGCAGTACTTC.

This clonotype was counted at least ten times. The chain recombines TRBV20-1 with TRBJ1-2, with D perhaps TRBD1 (5 bases). Germline loops: CDR1 DFQATT, CDR2 SNEGSKA (reference sequence). The V and J ends lost 8 bases and 7 bases respectively, with 17 bases between them. The CDR3 contains 12 residues. In DNA form, the CDR3 reads TGCAGTCCGATCCAGGGCTTTACTGGCTACACCTTC. The encoded protein is CSPIQGFTGYTF.

This clonotype was seen at least ten times. The J gene is TRBJ2-5, the V gene TRBV28; a possible D gene is TRBD2 (6 bases). Per germline, CDR1 MDHEN and CDR2 SYDVKM. CDR3 length: 15 amino acids. Trimming removed 11 bases at V and 5 bases at J, with 24 bases between. The CDR3: CALSTGRGGSETQYF. For the CDR3, the DNA is TGTGCCCTTTCGACCGGGAGAGGAGGTTCGGAGACCCAGTACTTC.

This clonotype was seen more than once but under ten times. This sequence joins TRBV4-1 and TRBJ2-7; D is unclear. Germline CDR1 is MGHRA and CDR2 is YSYEKL. The CDR3 loop spans 15 amino acids. Trimming removed 6 bases from V and 2 bases from J, with 17 bases in between. The CDR3 loop reads CASSRDPDQTYEQYF. The CDR3 region has the DNA TGCGCCAGCAGTCGTGATCCGGATCAAACCTACGAGCAGTACTTC.